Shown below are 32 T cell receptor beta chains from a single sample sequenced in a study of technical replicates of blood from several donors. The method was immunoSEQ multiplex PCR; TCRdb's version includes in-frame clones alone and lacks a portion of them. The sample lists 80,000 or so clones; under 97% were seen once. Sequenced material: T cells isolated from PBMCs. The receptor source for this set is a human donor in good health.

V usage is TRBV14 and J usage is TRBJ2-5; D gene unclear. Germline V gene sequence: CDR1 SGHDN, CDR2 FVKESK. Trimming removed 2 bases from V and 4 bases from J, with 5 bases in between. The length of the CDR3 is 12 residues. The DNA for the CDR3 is TGTGCCAGCAGCCAAACCAGAGAGACCCAGTACTTC. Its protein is CASSQTRETQYF.

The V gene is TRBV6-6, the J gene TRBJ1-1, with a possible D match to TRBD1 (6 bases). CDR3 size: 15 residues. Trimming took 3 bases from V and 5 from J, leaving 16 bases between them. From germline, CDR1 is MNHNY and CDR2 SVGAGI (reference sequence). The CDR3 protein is CASSYLGADETEAFF. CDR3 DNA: TGTGCCAGCAGTTATCTGGGGGCAGATGAGACTGAAGCTTTCTTT.

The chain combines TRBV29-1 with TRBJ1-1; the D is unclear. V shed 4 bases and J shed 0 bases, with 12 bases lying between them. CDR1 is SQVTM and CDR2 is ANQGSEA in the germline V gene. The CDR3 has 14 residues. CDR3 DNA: TGCAGCGTTGGCGTCACTAGCATGAACACTGAAGCTTTCTTT. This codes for CSVGVTSMNTEAFF.

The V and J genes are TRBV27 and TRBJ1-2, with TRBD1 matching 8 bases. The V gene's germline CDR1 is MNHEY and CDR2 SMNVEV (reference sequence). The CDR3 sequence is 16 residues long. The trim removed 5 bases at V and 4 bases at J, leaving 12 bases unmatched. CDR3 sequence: CASSPNLPGTGYGYTF. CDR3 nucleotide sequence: TGTGCCAGCAGTCCAAACTTGCCCGGGACAGGCTATGGCTACACCTTC.

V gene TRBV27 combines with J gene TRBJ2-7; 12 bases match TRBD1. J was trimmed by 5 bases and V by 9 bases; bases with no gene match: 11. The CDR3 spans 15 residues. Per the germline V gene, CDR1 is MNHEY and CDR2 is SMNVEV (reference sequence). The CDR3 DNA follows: TGTGCCAGAGGGACAGGGGGCAATCTTGTCAACGAGCAGTACTTC. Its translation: CARGTGGNLVNEQYF.

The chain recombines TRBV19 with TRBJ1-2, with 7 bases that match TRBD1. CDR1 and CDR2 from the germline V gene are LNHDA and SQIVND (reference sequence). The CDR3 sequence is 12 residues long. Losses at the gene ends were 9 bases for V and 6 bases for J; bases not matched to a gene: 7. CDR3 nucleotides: TGTGCCAGCATTCAAAGGGGGCATGGCTACACCTTC. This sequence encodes CASIQRGHGYTF.

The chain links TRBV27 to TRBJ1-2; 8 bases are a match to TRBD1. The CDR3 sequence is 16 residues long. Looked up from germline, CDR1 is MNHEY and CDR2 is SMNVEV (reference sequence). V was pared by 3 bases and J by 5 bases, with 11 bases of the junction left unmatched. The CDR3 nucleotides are TGTGCCAGCAGTTTGCAGGGGGCTTGGGACTTTTATGGCTACACCTTC. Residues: CASSLQGAWDFYGYTF.

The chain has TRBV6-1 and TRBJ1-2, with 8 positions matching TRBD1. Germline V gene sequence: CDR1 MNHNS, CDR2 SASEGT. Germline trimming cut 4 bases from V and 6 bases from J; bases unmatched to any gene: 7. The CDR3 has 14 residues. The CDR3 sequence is CASSGWTGYDGYTF. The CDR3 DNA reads TGTGCCAGCAGTGGGTGGACAGGGTATGATGGCTACACCTTC.

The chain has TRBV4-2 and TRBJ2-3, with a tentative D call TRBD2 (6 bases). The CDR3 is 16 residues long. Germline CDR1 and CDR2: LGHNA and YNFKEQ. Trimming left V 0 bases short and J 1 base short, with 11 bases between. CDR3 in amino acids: CASSQDLAVGTDTQYF. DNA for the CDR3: TGTGCCAGCAGCCAAGATTTAGCGGTTGGCACAGATACGCAGTATTTT.

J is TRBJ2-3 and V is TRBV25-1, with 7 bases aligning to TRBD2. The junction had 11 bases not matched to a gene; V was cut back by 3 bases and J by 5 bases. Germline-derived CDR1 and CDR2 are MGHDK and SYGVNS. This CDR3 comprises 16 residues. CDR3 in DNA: TGTGCCAGCAGTGACATGAGCGGGGCTCGAGGAGATACGCAGTATTTT. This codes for CASSDMSGARGDTQYF.

The CDR3 coding sequence is TGTGCCAGCAGCTCCGGACTGACAGGGTTAAATCGATATGGCTACACCTTC. This codes for CASSSGLTGLNRYGYTF. The chain couples TRBV5-5 to TRBJ1-2, with TRBD1 matching over 7 bases. The CDR3 has 17 amino acids. Germline assignment: CDR1 SGHKS and CDR2 YYEKEE (reference sequence). V was pared by 3 bases and J by 5 bases, with 16 bases of the junction left unmatched.

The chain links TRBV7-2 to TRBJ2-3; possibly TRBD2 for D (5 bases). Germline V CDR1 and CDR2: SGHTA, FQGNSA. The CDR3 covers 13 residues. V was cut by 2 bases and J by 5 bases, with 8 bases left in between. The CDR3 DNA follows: TGTGCCAGCAGCTTACTCCGGGGAGATACGCAGTATTTT. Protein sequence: CASSLLRGDTQYF.

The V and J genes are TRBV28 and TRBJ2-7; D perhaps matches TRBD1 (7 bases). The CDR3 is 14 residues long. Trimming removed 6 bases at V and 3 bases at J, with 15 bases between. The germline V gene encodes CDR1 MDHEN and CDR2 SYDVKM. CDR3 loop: CASRTGQDYYEQYF. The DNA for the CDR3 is TGTGCCAGCAGGACAGGGCAGGACTACTACGAGCAGTACTTC.

The CDR3 here is CASSKRGDLPTDTQYF. DNA of the CDR3: TGTGCCAGCAGCAAACGAGGGGACTTACCCACAGATACGCAGTATTTT. The rearrangement uses TRBV21-1 and TRBJ2-3; TRBD2 is the table's D call, not checked against the DNA. TRBV21-1 is classified as a pseudogene. CDR3 length: 16 residues.

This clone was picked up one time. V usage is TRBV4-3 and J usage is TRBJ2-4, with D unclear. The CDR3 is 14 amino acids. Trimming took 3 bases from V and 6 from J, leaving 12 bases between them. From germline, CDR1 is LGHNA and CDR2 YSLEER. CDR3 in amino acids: CASSHTRNLNIQYF. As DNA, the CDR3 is TGCGCCAGCAGCCACACGAGAAACTTAAACATTCAGTACTTC.

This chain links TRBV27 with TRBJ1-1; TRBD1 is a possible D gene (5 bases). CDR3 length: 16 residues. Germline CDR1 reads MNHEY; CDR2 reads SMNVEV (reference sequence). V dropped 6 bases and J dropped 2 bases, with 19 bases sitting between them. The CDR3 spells CASSFSPGLSNTEAFF. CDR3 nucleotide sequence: TGTGCCAGCAGCTTTTCGCCGGGACTAAGTAACACTGAAGCTTTCTTT.

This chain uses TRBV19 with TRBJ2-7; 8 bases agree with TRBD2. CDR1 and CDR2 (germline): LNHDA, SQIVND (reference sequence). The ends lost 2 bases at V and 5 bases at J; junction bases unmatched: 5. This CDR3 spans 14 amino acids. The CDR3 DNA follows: TGTGCCAGTAGTATATGGACTAGCAACGACGAGCAGTACTTC. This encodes CASSIWTSNDEQYF.

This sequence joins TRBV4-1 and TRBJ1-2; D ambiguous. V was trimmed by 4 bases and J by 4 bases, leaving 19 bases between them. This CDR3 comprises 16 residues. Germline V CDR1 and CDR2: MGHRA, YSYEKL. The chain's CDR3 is CASSPVGPGEIYGYTF. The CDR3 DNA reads TGCGCCAGCAGCCCCGTTGGTCCAGGCGAAATCTATGGCTACACCTTC.

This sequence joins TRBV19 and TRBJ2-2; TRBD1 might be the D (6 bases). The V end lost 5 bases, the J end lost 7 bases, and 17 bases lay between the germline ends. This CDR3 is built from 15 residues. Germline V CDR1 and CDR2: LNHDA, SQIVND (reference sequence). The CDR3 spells CASSWDRQVNGELFF. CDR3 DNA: TGTGCCAGTAGTTGGGACCGACAGGTGAACGGGGAGCTGTTTTTT.

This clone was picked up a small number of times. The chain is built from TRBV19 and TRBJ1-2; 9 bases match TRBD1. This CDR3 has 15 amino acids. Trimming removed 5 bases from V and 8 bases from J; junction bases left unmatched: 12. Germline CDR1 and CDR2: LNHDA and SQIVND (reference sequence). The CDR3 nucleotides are TGTGCCAGTAGTGCCCATCCGGGACAGGGCTCAGGCTACACCTTC. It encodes CASSAHPGQGSGYTF.

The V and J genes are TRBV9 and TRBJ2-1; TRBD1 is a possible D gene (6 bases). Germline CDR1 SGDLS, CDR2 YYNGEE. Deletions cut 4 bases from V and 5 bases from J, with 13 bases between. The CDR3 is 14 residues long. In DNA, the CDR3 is TGTGCCAGCAGCCCCCCGGACAGACACAATGAGCAGTTCTTC. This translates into CASSPPDRHNEQFF.

The CDR3 region is CASSATGFEQYF. CDR3 sequence (DNA): TGTGCCAGCAGCGCGACAGGATTCGAGCAGTACTTC. The V call is TRBV7-6, the J call TRBJ2-7, with D possibly TRBD1 on 6 matching bases. The CDR3 contains 12 residues. V shed 5 bases and J shed 6 bases, with 11 bases lying between them. Germline values: CDR1 SGHVS, CDR2 FNYEAQ.

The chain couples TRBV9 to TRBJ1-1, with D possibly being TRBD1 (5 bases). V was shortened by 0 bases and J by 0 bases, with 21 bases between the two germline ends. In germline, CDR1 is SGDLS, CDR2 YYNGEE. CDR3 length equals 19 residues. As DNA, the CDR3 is TGTGCCAGCAGCGTAGGCCTTAGGGACTACGGAGATCTGAACACTGAAGCTTTCTTT. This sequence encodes CASSVGLRDYGDLNTEAFF.

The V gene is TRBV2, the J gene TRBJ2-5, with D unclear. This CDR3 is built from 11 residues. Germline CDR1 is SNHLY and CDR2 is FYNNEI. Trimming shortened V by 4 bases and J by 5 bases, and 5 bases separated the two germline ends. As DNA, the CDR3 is TGTGCCAGCAGTGTGCGGGAGACCCAGTACTTC. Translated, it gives CASSVRETQYF.

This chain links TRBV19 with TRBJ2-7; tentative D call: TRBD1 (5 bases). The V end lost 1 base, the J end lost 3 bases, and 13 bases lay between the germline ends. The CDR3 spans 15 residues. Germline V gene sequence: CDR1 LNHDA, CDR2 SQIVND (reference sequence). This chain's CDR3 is CASSIGQGKGYEQYF. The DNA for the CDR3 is TGTGCCAGTAGTATAGGTCAGGGTAAGGGCTACGAGCAGTACTTC.

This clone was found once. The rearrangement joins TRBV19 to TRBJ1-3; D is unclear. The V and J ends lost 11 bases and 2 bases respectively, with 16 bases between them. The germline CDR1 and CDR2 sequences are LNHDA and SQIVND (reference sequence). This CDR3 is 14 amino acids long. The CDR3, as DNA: TGTGCCTCGAGGGTGAGAGGCACTGGAAACACCATATATTTT. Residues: CASRVRGTGNTIYF.

The CDR3: CASSPLQFF. The CDR3 DNA reads TGTGCCAGCAGCCCACTGCAGTTCTTC. This sequence joins TRBV7-9 and TRBJ2-1; D remains unclear. Germline V gives CDR1 SEHNR, CDR2 FQNEAQ (reference sequence). The CDR3 has 9 residues. V lost 5 bases to trimming and J lost 12 bases, with 5 bases between them.

CDR3 nucleotides: TGCAGCGTTCCGGGAGCCAAGGGTGGCTACACCTTC. Translated, it gives CSVPGAKGGYTF. This chain links TRBV29-1 with TRBJ1-2; D gene uncertain. The V gene lost 5 bases and the J gene lost 7 bases, with 14 bases spanning the gap. This CDR3 region has 12 residues. Per the germline V gene, CDR1 is SQVTM and CDR2 is ANQGSEA.

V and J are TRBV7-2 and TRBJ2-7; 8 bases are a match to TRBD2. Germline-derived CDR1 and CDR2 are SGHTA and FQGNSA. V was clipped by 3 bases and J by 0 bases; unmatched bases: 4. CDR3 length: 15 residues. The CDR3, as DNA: TGTGCCAGCAGCTTTTTCGGGGGGGGCTCCTACGAGCAGTACTTC. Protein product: CASSFFGGGSYEQYF.

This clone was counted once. Written as DNA, the CDR3 is TGTGCCAGCAGTTTAGGGGGCACGACGAACACTGAAGCTTTCTTT. This translates into CASSLGGTTNTEAFF. The J gene is TRBJ1-1, the V gene TRBV2, with TRBD1 matching 7 bases. V lost 5 bases, J lost 1 base, and 7 bases stayed unmatched. Germline V lookup: CDR1 SNHLY, CDR2 FYNNEI. CDR3 size: 15 residues.

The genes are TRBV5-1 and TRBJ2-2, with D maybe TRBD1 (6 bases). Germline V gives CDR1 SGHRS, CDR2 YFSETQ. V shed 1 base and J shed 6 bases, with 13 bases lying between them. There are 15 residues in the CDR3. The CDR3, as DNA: TGCGCCAGCAGCTTGAGCCAGGGGCGGCCCGGGGAGCTGTTTTTT. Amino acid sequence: CASSLSQGRPGELFF.

CDR3 amino acids: CASSSGLSTYEQYF. CDR3 DNA sequence: TGTGCCAGCAGCTCCGGACTGTCGACCTACGAGCAGTACTTC. V and J are TRBV9 and TRBJ2-7; perhaps TRBD2 as D (5 bases). Per germline, CDR1 SGDLS and CDR2 YYNGEE. V dropped 4 bases and J dropped 2 bases, with 13 bases sitting between them. The CDR3 extends over 14 amino acids.